The 5 T cell receptor beta chains below come from one sample, sequenced in a study of T cells in localized non-small cell lung cancer (dated by TCRdb to 2020 to 2022). Receptor libraries were prepared by the immunoSEQ multiplex PCR assay. Entries here come from immuneACCESS through TCRdb and include only in-frame sequences with V and J called. Some clones fail to appear in such tables; in the studies checked, an unresolved V gene covers under half of the shortfall, and the cause of the remainder is unknown. The sample table shows 37,000 or so clones, and 88% are seen once. The ten top clones hold roughly 2.5% of the sample. Here the sequenced sample was peripheral blood, taken before any cancer treatment. These receptors were collected from a woman aged 35 to 70 with stage I lung adenocarcinoma.

The chain joins TRBV9 to TRBJ2-7; D remains unclear. Germline CDR1 SGDLS, CDR2 YYNGEE. CDR3 length: 15 amino acids. V dropped 0 bases and J dropped 6 bases, with 16 bases sitting between them. In DNA, the CDR3 is TGTGCCAGCAGCGTAGGGGCCAAAGGATGGTTCGAGCAGTACTTC. It encodes CASSVGAKGWFEQYF.

This chain joins TRBV7-6 and TRBJ2-1; D remains unclear. Germline lookup yields CDR1 SGHVS and CDR2 FNYEAQ. The CDR3 is 11 residues long. V dropped 5 bases and J dropped 10 bases, with 9 bases sitting between them. This chain's CDR3 is CASSLRSEQFF. Written as DNA, the CDR3 is TGTGCCAGCAGCCTGCGAAGCGAGCAGTTCTTC.

This chain's CDR3 is CASRPVLAKNIQYF. As DNA, the CDR3 is TGTGCCAGCAGGCCGGTCCTAGCCAAAAACATTCAGTACTTC. The chain combines TRBV27 with TRBJ2-4; D call uncertain. This CDR3 has 14 amino acids. Trimming stripped 6 bases from V and 0 bases from J, with 9 bases between. Germline V lookup: CDR1 MNHEY, CDR2 SMNVEV (reference sequence).

V and J are TRBV29-1 and TRBJ2-2; 8 nucleotides line up with TRBD1. V was clipped by 6 bases and J by 4 bases; unmatched bases: 4. The CDR3 spans 13 residues. CDR1 is SQVTM and CDR2 is ANQGSEA in the germline V gene. The CDR3 bases are TGCAGCGTCCGGACAGGGAGCACCGGGGAGCTGTTTTTT. It is translated as CSVRTGSTGELFF.

The chain recombines TRBV7-9 with TRBJ1-2, with D hard to call. V lost 3 bases and J 2 bases, leaving 7 bases between the germline ends. This CDR3 is built from 13 residues. Germline V CDR1 and CDR2: SEHNR, FQNEAQ (reference sequence). CDR3 in amino acids: CASSFTENYGYTF. The CDR3 DNA is TGTGCCAGCAGCTTTACAGAGAACTATGGCTACACCTTC.